The sequence of this T cell receptor beta chain was determined in a study of naive and memory T cell subsets. Germline-derived CDR1 and CDR2 are SQVTM and ANQGSEA. Trimming stripped 4 bases from V and 4 bases from J, with 14 bases between. The CDR3 sequence is 13 residues long. Study outcomes and limitations: Activation and differentiation may alter RNA-based TCR counts. Gini index rose across naive, CM, EM and EMRA in CD4 and CD8. Possibly reflecting memory cells re-expressing CD45RA, a few larger clonotypes occurred in naive repertoires, especially CD8.

The table lists this clonotype with many counts. Its cognate antigen is unknown. Both TRBC1 and TRBC2 were covered by a beta constant-region primer of two equimolar oligonucleotides. Ligated cDNA was amplified by four rounds of PCR with nested alpha and beta constant-region primers and SP2. Via MiXCR, TCRdb re-called the UMI-ligation and nested PCR reads, giving one row per CDR3 protein. This sample carries roughly 97,000 distinct CDR3 sequences, roughly 15% of them seen once, and the ten largest clones take approximately 3%. The receptor's source is a human donor in good health. The gene calls are TRBV29-1 and TRBJ2-7, with TRBD2 as a possible D gene (6 bases). Source material: naive CD8+ T cells from blood. CDR3: CSVGYGTSYEQYF. The CDR3 coding sequence is TGCAGCGTTGGTTACGGGACTTCGTACGAGCAGTACTTC.